This T cell receptor (beta chain) was profiled in a study of regulatory T cells in long-lasting Graves disease. Study background: Antithyroid drug exposure in newly diagnosed Graves' patients had lasted under 3 months.

The time point denotes: newly diagnosed GD, antithyroid drugs for less than 3 months. The TCR library was prepared using RNA isolated from PBMCs. Graves' disease diagnosis followed American Thyroid Association guidelines. CDR3 size: 14 residues. Per the germline V gene, CDR1 is SGHRS and CDR2 is YFSETQ. The V and J ends lost 2 bases and 5 bases, in that order; junction bases with no gene match: 5. Points on this clonotype: Its specificity is not known.

Study observations and caveats: TRBV28, TRBJ1-2 and TRBJ2-5 were favored in persistent disease.

Libraries of TCR beta came from iRepertoire HTBI primers plus Arm-PCR of CDR3 regions. TCRdb itself ran the multiplex PCR reads through MiXCR, one entry per CDR3 protein. The sample lists around 500,000 distinct CDR3 sequences, 13% seen once, with roughly 10% in the top ten. This sample also appeared in a second study, on T cells in Graves' hyperthyroidism and ophthalmopathy. This second report adds: During a first-round RT-PCR of the TCR CDR3, the HTBI primer set was used.

The J gene is TRBJ2-5, the V gene TRBV5-1; 8 nucleotides agree with TRBD1. This material consisted of peripheral blood mononuclear cells (PBMCs), taken at new diagnosis, from a patient treated with antithyroid drugs. This TCR was recovered from a young man with Graves disease. This CDR3 is CASSFQGAEETQYF. Here the CDR3 DNA reads TGCGCCAGCAGCTTCCAGGGGGCAGAGGAGACCCAGTACTTC.